The 6 T cell receptor beta chains listed next were all sequenced from one sample in a study of identical twins. TCRdb processed the 5' RACE reads anew with MiXCR; each CDR3 protein has one entry. Among over 500,000 distinct CDR3 sequences listed, less than 25% were seen once. Another study also made use of these data, one on T cells expressing NK-cell markers.

Sequences were obtained from CD4+ T cells sorted from blood. The receptors here all came from a woman younger than 35 in good health.

The chain recombines TRBV20-1 with TRBJ2-7, with a tentative D call TRBD2 (5 bases). Trimming removed 5 bases at V and 3 bases at J, with 17 bases between. The CDR3 is 14 amino acids. CDR1 is DFQATT, CDR2 SNEGSKA, per germline (reference sequence). CDR3 DNA: TGCAGTGCTCTCCGGGGTTCGGGTAACTACGAGCAGTACTTC. Its translation is CSALRGSGNYEQYF.

The chain has TRBV12-5 and TRBJ2-5; the match to TRBD2 covers 11 bases. The CDR3 consists of 16 residues. Losses at the gene ends were 6 bases for V and 5 bases for J; bases not matched to a gene: 11. Germline lookup yields CDR1 LGHNT and CDR2 FRNRAP. CDR3 nucleotide sequence: TGTGCTAGTGGAGAGGGACTAGCGGCGGGCATTGAGACCCAGTACTTC. The encoded protein is CASGEGLAAGIETQYF.

This chain links TRBV5-1 with TRBJ2-2, with D tentatively TRBD1 (5 bases). In germline, CDR1 is SGHRS, CDR2 YFSETQ. The CDR3 length is 14 residues. V gave up 2 bases and J gave up 5 bases, with 10 bases separating them. CDR3 sequence: CASSFRAGTGELFF. Written as DNA, the CDR3 is TGCGCCAGCAGCTTCAGGGCAGGGACCGGGGAGCTGTTTTTT.

This clonotype appeared a few times. The rearrangement uses TRBV7-2 and TRBJ2-1, with TRBD2 as a possible D gene (6 bases). V was trimmed by 4 bases and J by 12 bases, leaving 22 bases between them. In germline, CDR1 is SGHTA, CDR2 FQGNSA. This CDR3 is 15 amino acids long. In DNA form, the CDR3 reads TGTGCCAGCAGCTGGGAGGACTACAAGTCGGTTGGGCAGTTCTTC. Its translation: CASSWEDYKSVGQFF.

The DNA of the CDR3 is TGTGCCACCAGCAGAGCGGCGGCTGGAAACACCATATATTTT. It yields the protein CATSRAAAGNTIYF. The genes are TRBV15 and TRBJ1-3; no reliable D call. Germline CDR1 reads LNHNV; CDR2 reads YYDKDF (reference sequence). The CDR3 covers 14 residues. V was clipped by 1 base and J by 2 bases, with 6 bases between them.

This clonotype turned up a few times. This chain uses TRBV11-1 with TRBJ1-1; possible D gene TRBD1, 5 bases. The CDR3 runs to 15 residues. Germline assignment: CDR1 SGHAT and CDR2 FQDESV (reference sequence). V dropped 5 bases and J dropped 2 bases, with 15 bases sitting between them. CDR3 bases: TGTGCCAGCAGCGATGGGGGAGATACCAACACTGAAGCTTTCTTT. As protein: CASSDGGDTNTEAFF.